Listed below are T cell receptor beta chains from one sample, sequenced in a study of blood T cell repertoires in COVID-19. Libraries were prepared by immunoSEQ multiplex PCR; TCRdb keeps only in-frame clonotypes and omits some of them. The table shows tens of thousands of clones, with around 90% occurring only once. Sequencing was performed on peripheral blood. The source is a man aged 55 to 70 with acute or convalescent COVID-19. Each CDR3 is given with its conserved first and last residue. The D gene is left open where the match is weak. Part of the rows lack a size; the others show once, few, many or a class for expanded clones.

13 TRBJ2-1 TRBV3-1/TRBV3-2 NA NA CASSRLQGNEQFF TGTGCCAGCAGCCGCCTCCAGGGAAATGAGCAGTTCTTC
15 TRBJ1-6 TRBV3-1/TRBV3-2 NA TRBD1 CASKPGQPYNSPLHF TGTGCCAGCAAACCGGGACAGCCCTATAATTCACCCCTCCACTTT
15 TRBJ1-5 TRBV30 NA NA CAWSGGTLGNQPQHF TGTGCCTGGAGTGGAGGGACTTTGGGCAATCAGCCCCAGCATTTT
15 TRBJ2-7 TRBV6-2/TRBV6-3 NA NA CASSYHRTATYEQYF TGTGCCAGCAGTTACCACCGGACAGCCACCTACGAGCAGTACTTC
16 TRBJ1-6 TRBV4-2 NA NA CASSQDESQYNSPLHF TGTGCCAGCAGCCAAGATGAATCACAGTATAATTCACCCCTCCACTTT
12 TRBJ2-3 TRBV12-3/TRBV12-4 NA NA CASSILTDTQYF TGTGCCAGCTCTATCCTAACAGATACGCAGTATTTT
16 TRBJ2-2 TRBV11-2 few TRBD2 CASSLDRGGSTGELFF TGTGCCAGCAGCTTAGATCGGGGGGGGAGCACCGGGGAGCTGTTTTTT
11 TRBJ1-2 TRBV12-3/TRBV12-4 once NA CASGQGLGYTF TGTGCCAGCGGGCAGGGCTTAGGCTACACCTTC
18 TRBJ2-7 TRBV6-2/TRBV6-3 NA TRBD2 CASSYGGSGGGISYEQYF TGTGCCAGCAGTTACGGGGGATCGGGCGGGGGAATCTCCTACGAGCAGTACTTC
15 TRBJ1-1 TRBV5-1 once TRBD1 CASSFLTGGLGEAFF TGCGCCAGCAGCTTTTTGACAGGGGGATTGGGTGAAGCTTTCTTT
17 TRBJ2-1 TRBV4-1 NA TRBD2 CASSKTLAGGTYNEQFF TGCGCCAGCAGCAAGACACTAGCGGGGGGGACATACAATGAGCAGTTCTTC
12 TRBJ2-2 TRBV10-3 few TRBD2 CASGGATGELFF TGTGCCAGCGGGGGGGCCACCGGGGAGCTGTTTTTT
14 TRBJ1-2 TRBV7-9 NA NA CASSLGSVDYGYTF TGTGCCAGCAGCTTAGGCTCAGTGGACTATGGCTACACCTTC
15 TRBJ2-6 TRBV4-3 NA NA CASSQVATGANVLTF TGCGCCAGCAGCCAAGTAGCGACTGGGGCCAACGTCCTGACTTTC
14 TRBJ1-2 TRBV30 NA NA CAWILGRIIYGYTF TGTGCCTGGATCCTGGGGCGGATTATCTATGGCTACACCTTC
14 TRBJ2-7 TRBV30 NA TRBD1 CAWTAGTGIYEQYF TGTGCCTGGACCGCCGGGACAGGGATTTACGAGCAGTACTTC
17 TRBJ2-1 TRBV14 NA TRBD2 CASSRLISSGGYNEQFF TGTGCCAGCAGCCGGTTAATCTCTAGCGGGGGGTACAATGAGCAGTTCTTC
15 TRBJ2-1 TRBV5-1 NA TRBD2 CASSDTSGGDREQFF TGCGCCAGCAGCGATACTAGCGGGGGGGATCGTGAGCAGTTCTTC
15 TRBJ1-1 TRBV13 NA NA CASSLVRAGGTEAFF TGTGCCAGCAGTTTAGTGAGGGCCGGGGGCACTGAAGCTTTCTTT
18 TRBJ1-3 TRBV25-1 NA TRBD1 CASSPGTGKEASGNTIYF TGTGCCAGCAGCCCCGGGACAGGGAAAGAGGCGTCCGGAAACACCATATATTTT
12 TRBJ1-1 TRBV9 NA NA CASSFEGSRAFF TGTGCCAGCAGCTTCGAAGGGAGTAGAGCTTTCTTT
12 TRBJ1-2 TRBV19 NA NA CASSLLVGGYTF TGTGCCAGTAGTTTGTTAGTGGGCGGCTACACCTTC
15 TRBJ1-1 TRBV19 once TRBD1 CASSTGGARRTEAFF TGTGCCAGTAGTACAGGGGGCGCGCGGAGAACTGAAGCTTTCTTT
16 TRBJ2-5 TRBV10-3 NA TRBD1 CAISAGTGGFKETQYF TGTGCCATCAGTGCCGGGACAGGCGGGTTCAAAGAGACCCAGTACTTC